The TCR beta chain under discussion was sequenced for a study of blood T cell repertoires in COVID-19 (dated by TCRdb to 2018 to 2021). General notes on the study: Samples from collaborators originated in the United States, Italy and Spain and spanned both the acute and convalescent phases of COVID-19. Deeply sampled blood TCRbeta repertoires from subjects exposed to, actively infected with, or recovered from COVID-19 were included in the dataset. Where available, HLA class I and class II types were obtained from metadata supplied by the sample provider rather than from assay-based typing. The prospective study material was composed of cDNA or gDNA derived from T cells, B-cell-depleted T cells, or PBMCs. Samples were obtained from the ongoing ImmuneRACE study (first 160 participants) and from 1,254 subjects provided by 6 global collaborators. The sample metadata nearly always contained a de-identified subject ID, COVID-19 status, age in years and sex. The repertoires were released in a freely available public database intended as a resource for research on the immune response to SARS-CoV-2.

Overall study results and their limits: The amount of clinical and demographic metadata varied by source and participant and was provided uncurated.

TCRbeta CDR3 regions were amplified from genomic DNA by means of the immunoSEQ Assay, a bias-controlled multiplex PCR. Under the source paper's analysis protocol: The number of nucleated cells in each sample was estimated by amplification of reference gene primers within the assay. To quantify the absolute abundance of each unique TCRbeta CDR3 rearrangement, sequence reads were collapsed and filtered. For each sample, productive Simpson clonality was calculated by taking the square root of Simpson's diversity index across productive rearrangements. TCRdb retrieved this table from immuneACCESS and kept in-frame rearrangements only. Not all clones are present; in checked studies, unresolved V genes account for under half, and no reason is known for the remainder. V and J calls and clone size are those listed in that table; D and trimming were worked out from the DNA. This sample lists 95,000 to 150,000 clones; more than 80% were detected once. The ten largest clonotypes hold approximately 4.3% of the sample.

The collaborating institutions used their own protocols to collect whole blood in K2EDTA tubes. For TCRbeta analysis, collaborators shipped samples in one of three forms: frozen whole blood, isolated PBMCs, or DNA extracted from either of those sample types. As to this clone: There is no known antigen for this receptor. Nothing much larger sits one base from this clone, and base qualities are not available.

The sequenced sample was peripheral blood. This sequence originates from a man in his forties with acute or convalescent COVID-19.

The CDR3 here reads CASSMGGEGEKLFF. The sequenced DNA: TGTGCCAGTAGTATGGGAGGGGAAGGAGAAAAACTGTTTTTT. The chain was built from TRBV19 and TRBJ1-4, with TRBD1 perhaps the D gene, on 5 matching bases. The CDR3 measures 14 amino acids from cysteine to phenylalanine. Left in the record is the CDR3 DNA by itself, 42 bases read in frame from the first base. The junction shows trimming of 3 bases on V and 8 bases on J, plus 13 bases between the germline ends. Looking up the germline V gene (reference sequence) yields CDR1 LNHDA and CDR2 SQIVND.